One and the same sample provided the 17 T cell receptor beta chains below, sequenced in a study of cytomegalovirus exposure and HLA in healthy donors. In the PCR, 60 Vbeta and 13 Jbeta primers were used. Method: immunoSEQ multiplex PCR; TCRdb's copy keeps in-frame clones and lacks some. The table includes fewer than 200,000 clones, almost 85% detected once. Source material: PBMCs. The receptor set was obtained from a woman aged 50 to 65 in good health and CMV-seronegative.

DNA of the CDR3: TGTGCCAGCAGTTTATCGACAGGGGGCTACACCGGGGAGCTGTTTTTT. Translated: CASSLSTGGYTGELFF. The chain joins TRBV28 to TRBJ2-2; 10 nucleotides align to TRBD1. Trimming at V came to 1 base and at J to 3 bases, leaving 2 bases not matched to a gene. CDR1 is MDHEN, CDR2 SYDVKM, per germline. There are 16 residues in the CDR3.

The J gene is TRBJ2-1, the V gene TRBV27, with TRBD2 matching over 15 bases. The CDR3 sequence is 17 residues long. Germline CDR1 reads MNHEY; CDR2 reads SMNVEV (reference sequence). After removal of 5 bases from V and 6 bases from J, the junction contained 8 bases not matched to a gene. The chain's CDR3 is CASSKGLAGGLINEQFF. Written as DNA, the CDR3 is TGTGCCAGCAGTAAGGGACTAGCGGGAGGATTGATCAATGAGCAGTTCTTC.

This clone was observed a single time. The V gene is TRBV7-8, the J gene TRBJ2-3, with D possibly matching TRBD1 (6 bases). V gave up 2 bases and J gave up 0 bases, with 12 bases separating them. The CDR3 covers 16 residues. Germline loops: CDR1 SGHVS, CDR2 FQNEAQ. The CDR3 here is CASSLLWTASTDTQYF. CDR3 coding DNA: TGTGCCAGCAGCTTACTATGGACAGCTAGCACAGATACGCAGTATTTT.

The table lists this clone with a few counts. This rearrangement joins TRBV27 to TRBJ2-7, with a tentative D call TRBD2 (5 bases). The CDR3 is made up of 14 amino acids. Trimming removed 3 bases at V and 4 bases at J, with 13 bases between. CDR1 and CDR2 (germline): MNHEY, SMNVEV (reference sequence). CDR3 coding DNA: TGTGCCAGCAGTTTCTATCCGGGATTTTACGAGCAGTACTTC. Protein sequence: CASSFYPGFYEQYF.

The V gene is TRBV11-3, the J gene TRBJ2-2; 11 bases are a match to TRBD2. The V segment lost 9 bases and the J segment 4 bases; nucleotides outside the gene matches: 1. This CDR3 comprises 13 residues. Germline lookup yields CDR1 SGHNT and CDR2 YENEEA. CDR3 sequence (DNA): TGTGCCAGTAGCGGGAGGGCCACCGGGGAGCTGTTTTTT. Translated, it gives CASSGRATGELFF.

The chain recombines TRBV19 with TRBJ2-5, with TRBD2 matching over 8 bases. V gave up 4 bases and J gave up 2 bases; unmatched junction bases: 0. The V gene's germline CDR1 is LNHDA and CDR2 SQIVND (reference sequence). The CDR3 covers 13 residues. CDR3: CASSRLAQETQYF. The CDR3 nucleotides read TGTGCCAGTAGTAGACTAGCGCAAGAGACCCAGTACTTC.

The chain uses TRBV7-9 and TRBJ1-4; 7 bases fit TRBD1. Germline V gene data show CDR1 as SEHNR and CDR2 as FQNEAQ (reference sequence). After removal of 3 bases from V and 5 bases from J, the junction contained 0 bases not matched to a gene. There are 13 residues in the CDR3. The CDR3 nucleotides read TGTGCCAGCAGCTTGGGACAGAATGAAAAACTGTTTTTT. Its protein is CASSLGQNEKLFF.

This clone was observed once. The rearrangement links TRBV4-1 to TRBJ1-1, with D perhaps matching TRBD1 (5 bases). Trimming removed 0 bases from V and 6 bases from J, with 14 bases in between. The CDR3 runs to 15 residues. Per germline, CDR1 MGHRA and CDR2 YSYEKL. The CDR3 DNA follows: TGCGCCAGCAGCCAAGATGGGGGAGGGTGGGCTGAAGCTTTCTTT. It codes for CASSQDGGGWAEAFF.

In nucleotides, the CDR3 is TGTGCCAGCAGCTTGCGGGAGCGTGGGTACGAGCAGTACTTC. Translated, it gives CASSLRERGYEQYF. V and J are TRBV5-4 and TRBJ2-7, with D possibly being TRBD2 (6 bases). Germline CDR1 reads SGHNT; CDR2 reads YYREEE (reference sequence). V was shortened by 1 base and J by 4 bases, with 12 bases between the two germline ends. The length of the CDR3 is 14 residues.

This clone was counted a few times. V and J are TRBV19 and TRBJ1-1, with no clear D. There are 14 residues in the CDR3. Trimming left V 7 bases short and J 2 bases short, with 14 bases between. Germline lookup yields CDR1 LNHDA and CDR2 SQIVND (reference sequence). The DNA for the CDR3 is TGTGCCAGTAAGGAACAGAACGGCAACACTGAAGCTTTCTTT. It codes for CASKEQNGNTEAFF.

This chain links TRBV5-6 with TRBJ2-1; 7 bases fit TRBD2. Germline CDR1 and CDR2: SGHDT and YYEEEE. The CDR3 has 15 amino acids. V trimming: 3 bases; J trimming: 7 bases; junction bases outside the gene matches: 10. CDR3 sequence: CASSSRGGSWNEQFF. Here the CDR3 DNA reads TGTGCCAGCAGCTCTAGGGGCGGGAGTTGGAATGAGCAGTTCTTC.

The CDR3 spells CASRQQGEAFF. CDR3 DNA sequence: TGTGCCAGCAGACAACAGGGGGAAGCTTTCTTT. This chain links TRBV7-9 with TRBJ1-1, with TRBD1 identical over 7 bases. This CDR3 is 11 amino acids long. The germline CDR1 and CDR2 sequences are SEHNR and FQNEAQ (reference sequence). V was pared by 6 bases and J by 8 bases, with 3 bases of the junction left unmatched.

This chain links TRBV28 with TRBJ2-1; D gene unclear. The germline CDR1 and CDR2 sequences are MDHEN and SYDVKM. Trimming took off 3 bases at V and 15 bases at J, with 12 bases between the two ends. The CDR3 runs to 11 residues. DNA of the CDR3: TGTGCCAGCAGTTTTCGTGAGCAGCGGTTCTTC. Its protein product is CASSFREQRFF.

There are a few counts of this clone. The V call is TRBV5-1, the J call TRBJ2-7, with D unresolved. The V gene's germline CDR1 is SGHRS and CDR2 YFSETQ. Trimming pared 0 bases from V and 5 bases from J, leaving 3 bases between. The CDR3 has 11 amino acids. The CDR3 protein is CASSLANEQYF. CDR3 in DNA: TGCGCCAGCAGCTTGGCCAACGAGCAGTACTTC.

V and J are TRBV5-1 and TRBJ1-4, with TRBD1 as a possible D gene (5 bases). CDR3 length: 15 residues. Trimming pared 0 bases from V and 6 bases from J, leaving 12 bases between. Germline V gene sequence: CDR1 SGHRS, CDR2 YFSETQ. The CDR3 protein is CASSLDGPRDEKLFF. The CDR3 DNA follows: TGCGCCAGCAGCTTGGACGGACCCAGGGATGAAAAACTGTTTTTT.

The chain uses TRBV19 and TRBJ2-3; a possible D gene is TRBD1 (5 bases). Trimming shortened V by 8 bases and J by 4 bases, and 13 bases separated the two germline ends. The germline CDR1 and CDR2 sequences are LNHDA and SQIVND (reference sequence). CDR3 size: 13 residues. The CDR3 coding sequence is TGTGCCAGTGGACATTCATCCCCAGATACGCAGTATTTT. Amino acids: CASGHSSPDTQYF.

The rearrangement uses TRBV6-4 and TRBJ2-3, with 10 bases aligning to TRBD2. This CDR3 region has 15 residues. Germline-derived CDR1 and CDR2 are MRHNA and SNTAGT. Unmatched junction bases numbered 4, after V lost 6 bases and J lost 1 base. CDR3 sequence (DNA): TGTGCCAGCAGGCTCCTAGCGGGAGGCACAGATACGCAGTATTTT. This translates into CASRLLAGGTDTQYF.